The following is a T cell receptor beta chain sequence with its context. Its antigen remains unidentified. The data belong to a study of cytomegalovirus exposure and HLA in healthy donors. Findings and limits, study-wide: One variant, a missense change in DCLRE1C, was linked in a later analysis to TCR beta V- and J-gene trimming. Within an earlier analysis, most TCR beta V segments proved productive either about 90% or about 30% of the time. It was reportedly the case that the classifier diagnosed cytomegalovirus status with high specificity and sensitivity.

The study ran its PCR with 60 Vbeta and 13 Jbeta primers. Only in-frame clones appear in the TCRdb table, and some are missing; sequencing was by immunoSEQ multiplex PCR. Of roughly 120,000 clones listed, roughly 70% are singletons. While unrecorded immune exposures were likely, the donors were nominally healthy when sampled. CDR1 is LNHDA, CDR2 SQIVND, per germline (reference sequence). V lost 6 bases to trimming and J lost 1 base, with 11 bases between them. CDR3 length equals 14 residues. The chain carries TRBV19 and TRBJ2-3, with D possibly TRBD2 on 6 matching bases. This TCR was sampled from a woman in her thirties or forties in good health and CMV-seronegative. Material: PBMCs. CDR3 bases: TGTGCCAGTAGACCGGGACTGCGCACAGATACGCAGTATTTT. It encodes CASRPGLRTDTQYF.